A selection of T cell receptor beta chains follows, all from one sample in a study of blood T cell repertoires in COVID-19. The data were produced by immunoSEQ multiplex PCR, yet TCRdb's version contains in-frame clones alone and is incomplete. Of more than 200,000 clones in the sample, 84% were seen once. Material: peripheral blood. All receptors come from an elderly woman with COVID-19, enrolled during active disease. CDR3s include the opening cysteine and the closing phenylalanine or tryptophan. D genes are given only for firm matches. A clone size is listed for some rows: how often the clone was seen (once, few, many), or a class if it is expanded.

D gene: NA; J gene: TRBJ1-1; clone size: NA; V gene: TRBV7-2; CDR3 protein: CASSFNPGTLTEAFF
D gene: TRBD1; J gene: TRBJ1-5; clone size: once; V gene: TRBV4-2; CDR3 protein: CASSQGTGVQPQHF
D gene: TRBD2; J gene: TRBJ2-5; clone size: NA; V gene: TRBV5-8; CDR3 protein: CASSLSAGVETQYF
D gene: NA; J gene: TRBJ2-7; clone size: NA; V gene: TRBV7-8; CDR3 protein: CASSLRAGAPYEQYF
D gene: TRBD1; J gene: TRBJ1-5; clone size: NA; V gene: TRBV7-8; CDR3 protein: CASSFGTDYSNQPQHF
D gene: TRBD2; J gene: TRBJ2-2; clone size: NA; V gene: TRBV7-2; CDR3 protein: CASSLKLAGGPGELFF
D gene: TRBD1; J gene: TRBJ1-6; clone size: NA; V gene: TRBV28; CDR3 protein: CASTNPEGTEGNSPLHF
D gene: NA; J gene: TRBJ2-3; clone size: once; V gene: TRBV7-9; CDR3 protein: CASSSSGLLSTDTQYF
D gene: NA; J gene: TRBJ1-1; clone size: NA; V gene: TRBV5-5; CDR3 protein: CASSLFRGSEAFF
D gene: TRBD1; J gene: TRBJ2-2; clone size: NA; V gene: TRBV5-5; CDR3 protein: CASSVGTGWTGELFF
D gene: NA; J gene: TRBJ1-2; clone size: NA; V gene: TRBV12-1; CDR3 protein: CASTPVGGSLDIYGYTF
D gene: NA; J gene: TRBJ1-2; clone size: NA; V gene: TRBV3-1/TRBV3-2; CDR3 protein: CASSQGGFYGYTF
D gene: TRBD1; J gene: TRBJ1-2; clone size: NA; V gene: TRBV19; CDR3 protein: CASSRSPGQGFGYTF
D gene: NA; J gene: TRBJ2-2; clone size: few; V gene: TRBV11-2; CDR3 protein: CASSLGAARTGELFF
D gene: NA; J gene: TRBJ1-1; clone size: NA; V gene: TRBV19; CDR3 protein: CASRPDNTRTEAFF
D gene: NA; J gene: TRBJ1-4; clone size: once; V gene: TRBV2; CDR3 protein: CARSQGEKLFF
D gene: NA; J gene: TRBJ2-1; clone size: NA; V gene: TRBV6-5; CDR3 protein: CASTSGQSGNEQFF
D gene: NA; J gene: TRBJ1-6; clone size: once; V gene: TRBV24-1; CDR3 protein: CATSDLRRAGTTNSPLHF
D gene: NA; J gene: TRBJ2-5; clone size: NA; V gene: TRBV27; CDR3 protein: CASSFRETQYF
D gene: NA; J gene: TRBJ2-5; clone size: NA; V gene: TRBV4-3; CDR3 protein: CASSQGTAGETQYF
D gene: NA; J gene: TRBJ2-5; clone size: NA; V gene: TRBV7-2; CDR3 protein: CASSIWTEETQYF
D gene: NA; J gene: TRBJ2-3; clone size: NA; V gene: TRBV7-2; CDR3 protein: CASSLRGKTTDTQYF
D gene: TRBD2; J gene: TRBJ2-1; clone size: NA; V gene: TRBV7-3; CDR3 protein: CASSSGLAVSEQFF
D gene: TRBD1; J gene: TRBJ1-1; clone size: NA; V gene: TRBV6-5; CDR3 protein: CASSSPGQGLNTEAFF
D gene: TRBD1; J gene: TRBJ2-2; clone size: NA; V gene: TRBV28; CDR3 protein: CASSRPGGGGELFF
D gene: NA; J gene: TRBJ1-5; clone size: NA; V gene: TRBV6-5; CDR3 protein: CASGRGFSQPQHF
D gene: NA; J gene: TRBJ1-1; clone size: NA; V gene: TRBV6-2/TRBV6-3; CDR3 protein: CASSPRGGWEVNEAFF
D gene: TRBD2; J gene: TRBJ2-3; clone size: NA; V gene: TRBV28; CDR3 protein: CASSSPGLGGTDTQYF
D gene: NA; J gene: TRBJ2-5; clone size: once; V gene: TRBV2; CDR3 protein: CASSEVGGGIETQYF
D gene: NA; J gene: TRBJ2-1; clone size: NA; V gene: TRBV21-1; CDR3 protein: CASSKVELAGAYNEQFF
D gene: TRBD1; J gene: TRBJ1-6; clone size: NA; V gene: TRBV2; CDR3 protein: CASSRDRGDSPLHF
D gene: TRBD1; J gene: TRBJ1-1; clone size: NA; V gene: TRBV7-2; CDR3 protein: CASSLGTGSTEAFF
D gene: NA; J gene: TRBJ2-1; clone size: NA; V gene: TRBV21-1; CDR3 protein: CASSKVGGLAEMSSSYNEQFF
D gene: NA; J gene: TRBJ2-5; clone size: NA; V gene: TRBV12-3/TRBV12-4; CDR3 protein: CASSLGRGTQYF
D gene: NA; J gene: TRBJ2-2; clone size: NA; V gene: TRBV3-1/TRBV3-2; CDR3 protein: CASSQRWVGGYTGELFF
D gene: NA; J gene: TRBJ1-2; clone size: NA; V gene: TRBV20-1; CDR3 protein: CSATGGYGYTF
D gene: NA; J gene: TRBJ1-6; clone size: NA; V gene: TRBV18; CDR3 protein: CASLQGANSPLHF
D gene: TRBD1; J gene: TRBJ1-6; clone size: NA; V gene: TRBV10-1; CDR3 protein: CASSESTGTNSPLHF
D gene: TRBD1; J gene: TRBJ1-4; clone size: NA; V gene: TRBV6-6; CDR3 protein: CASSPGTGSISGEKLFF
D gene: TRBD1; J gene: TRBJ2-3; clone size: NA; V gene: TRBV28; CDR3 protein: CASSSGTGSRPSTDTQYF
D gene: NA; J gene: TRBJ1-2; clone size: NA; V gene: TRBV6-2/TRBV6-3; CDR3 protein: CASSSRTDLTNYGYTF
D gene: TRBD1; J gene: TRBJ1-1; clone size: NA; V gene: TRBV27; CDR3 protein: CASIGTGEKAFF
D gene: TRBD1; J gene: TRBJ1-4; clone size: NA; V gene: TRBV11-1; CDR3 protein: CASSFDRGNEKLFF
D gene: NA; J gene: TRBJ1-2; clone size: once; V gene: TRBV11-2; CDR3 protein: CASSLDRISNYGYTF
D gene: NA; J gene: TRBJ1-1; clone size: NA; V gene: TRBV7-8; CDR3 protein: CASSKKEAWDTEAFF
D gene: NA; J gene: TRBJ2-1; clone size: NA; V gene: TRBV18; CDR3 protein: CASSPLLGPGNEQFF
D gene: TRBD2; J gene: TRBJ2-3; clone size: NA; V gene: TRBV28; CDR3 protein: CASSLGAGGTDTQYF
D gene: NA; J gene: TRBJ2-3; clone size: NA; V gene: TRBV18; CDR3 protein: CASSPPTSTDTQYF
D gene: NA; J gene: TRBJ1-1; clone size: many; V gene: TRBV6-6; CDR3 protein: CASSPSGQFMNTEAFF
D gene: NA; J gene: TRBJ1-2; clone size: NA; V gene: TRBV12-3/TRBV12-4; CDR3 protein: CASIRWGDYGYTF
D gene: NA; J gene: TRBJ1-5; clone size: NA; V gene: TRBV5-5; CDR3 protein: CASSSGRGADQPQHF
D gene: TRBD1; J gene: TRBJ2-7; clone size: NA; V gene: TRBV15; CDR3 protein: CATSTRQGSEQYF
D gene: NA; J gene: TRBJ1-4; clone size: NA; V gene: TRBV25-1; CDR3 protein: CASSDWPSTNEKLFF
D gene: NA; J gene: TRBJ1-5; clone size: few; V gene: TRBV19; CDR3 protein: CASSISVNQPQHF
D gene: NA; J gene: TRBJ1-2; clone size: NA; V gene: TRBV7-2; CDR3 protein: CASSLALAGTNYGYTF
D gene: NA; J gene: TRBJ1-1; clone size: NA; V gene: TRBV18; CDR3 protein: CASSPIEGNTEAFF
D gene: TRBD1; J gene: TRBJ1-1; clone size: NA; V gene: TRBV6-1; CDR3 protein: CASSNRGQQAFF
D gene: NA; J gene: TRBJ1-3; clone size: NA; V gene: TRBV27; CDR3 protein: CASSTVMNGNTIYF
D gene: TRBD1; J gene: TRBJ1-5; clone size: few; V gene: TRBV19; CDR3 protein: CASSTGQGTPHQPQHF